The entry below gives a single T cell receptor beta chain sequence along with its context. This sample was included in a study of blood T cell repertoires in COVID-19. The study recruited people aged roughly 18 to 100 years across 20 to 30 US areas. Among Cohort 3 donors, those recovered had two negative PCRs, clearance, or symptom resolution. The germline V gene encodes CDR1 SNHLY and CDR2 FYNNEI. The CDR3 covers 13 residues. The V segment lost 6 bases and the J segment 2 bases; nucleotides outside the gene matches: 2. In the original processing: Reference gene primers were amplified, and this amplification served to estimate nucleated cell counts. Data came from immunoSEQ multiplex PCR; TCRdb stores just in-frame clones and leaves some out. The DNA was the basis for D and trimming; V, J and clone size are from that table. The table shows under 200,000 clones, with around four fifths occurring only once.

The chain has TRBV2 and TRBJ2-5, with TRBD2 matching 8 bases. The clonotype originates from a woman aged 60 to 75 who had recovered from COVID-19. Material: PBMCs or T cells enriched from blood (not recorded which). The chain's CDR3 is CASSRGRQETQYF. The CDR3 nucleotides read TGTGCCAGCAGCCGCGGGAGGCAAGAGACCCAGTACTTC. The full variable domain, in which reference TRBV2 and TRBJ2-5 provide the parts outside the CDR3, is EPEVTQTPSHQVTQMGQEVILRCVPISNHLYFYWYRQILGQKVEFLVSFYNNEISEKSEIFDDQFSVERPDGSNFTLKIRSTKLEDSAMYFCASSRGRQETQYFGPGTRLLVL.